This TCR beta chain was captured in a study of T cells expressing NK-cell markers. Whole-study results and caveats: Dominant NKG2C+ clonotypes accounted for roughly 1.0-7.0% of CD8+ T cells in about six donors.

TCRdb re-called the 5' RACE reads and gives one entry per CDR3 protein, without DNA. The ten most abundant clones cover over 1.3% of a sample with about 460,000 distinct CDR3 sequences. Remarks on this clonotype: Its target is unknown.

There are 13 residues in the CDR3. Germline V gives CDR1 SGDLS, CDR2 YYNGEE. The clonotype was recovered from a woman aged 50 to 65 in good health. The chain joins TRBV9 to TRBJ2-2; TCRdb names TRBD2, which stays unverified in the absence of DNA. Sequenced material: blood T cells: a sorted CD56 or NKG2C T cell subset, CD4+ or CD8+ T cells, or bulk PBMC T cells (not recorded which). CDR3 sequence reads: CASREYNTGELFF.